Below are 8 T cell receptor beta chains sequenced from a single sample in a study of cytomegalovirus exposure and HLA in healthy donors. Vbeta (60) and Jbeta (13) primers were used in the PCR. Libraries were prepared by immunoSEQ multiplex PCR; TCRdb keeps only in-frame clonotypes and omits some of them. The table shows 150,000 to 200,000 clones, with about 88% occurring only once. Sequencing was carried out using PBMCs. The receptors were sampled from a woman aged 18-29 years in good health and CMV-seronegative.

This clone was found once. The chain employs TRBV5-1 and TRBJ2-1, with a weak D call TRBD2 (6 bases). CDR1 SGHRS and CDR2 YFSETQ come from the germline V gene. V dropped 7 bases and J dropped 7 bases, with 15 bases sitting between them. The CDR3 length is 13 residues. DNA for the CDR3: TGCGCCAGCGGGCGGGGAGACGAAAATGAGCAGTTCTTC. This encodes CASGRGDENEQFF.

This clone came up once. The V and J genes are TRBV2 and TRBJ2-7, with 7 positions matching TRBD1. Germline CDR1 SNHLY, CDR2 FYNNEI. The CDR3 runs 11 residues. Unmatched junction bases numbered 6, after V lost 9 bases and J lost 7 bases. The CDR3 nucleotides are TGTGCCAGTAACAGGGGCTGGGAGCAGTACTTC. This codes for CASNRGWEQYF.

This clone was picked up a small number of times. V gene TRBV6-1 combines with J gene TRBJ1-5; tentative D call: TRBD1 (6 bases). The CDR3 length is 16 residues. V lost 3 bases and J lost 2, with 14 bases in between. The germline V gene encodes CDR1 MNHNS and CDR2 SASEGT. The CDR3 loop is CASSESTGTGNQPQHF. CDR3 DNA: TGTGCCAGCAGTGAGTCGACAGGAACTGGCAATCAGCCCCAGCATTTT.

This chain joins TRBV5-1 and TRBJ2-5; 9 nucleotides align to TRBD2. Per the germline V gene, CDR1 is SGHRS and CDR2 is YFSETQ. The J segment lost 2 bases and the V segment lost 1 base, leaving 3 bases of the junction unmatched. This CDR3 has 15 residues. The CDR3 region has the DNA TGCGCCAGCAGCTTGCCTAGCGGGGATCAAGAGACCCAGTACTTC. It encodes CASSLPSGDQETQYF.

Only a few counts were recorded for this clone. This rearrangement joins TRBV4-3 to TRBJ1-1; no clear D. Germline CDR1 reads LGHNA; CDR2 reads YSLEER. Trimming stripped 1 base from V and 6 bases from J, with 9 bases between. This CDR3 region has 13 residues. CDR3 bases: TGCGCCAGCAGCCAAGTTGGAGCTCCTGAAGCTTTCTTT. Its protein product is CASSQVGAPEAFF.

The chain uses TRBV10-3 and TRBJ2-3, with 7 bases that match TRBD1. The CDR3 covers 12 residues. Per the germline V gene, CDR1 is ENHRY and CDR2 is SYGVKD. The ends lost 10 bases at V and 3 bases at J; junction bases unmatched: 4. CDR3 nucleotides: TGTGCCACCGCAGGGGGTACAGATACGCAGTATTTT. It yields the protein CATAGGTDTQYF.

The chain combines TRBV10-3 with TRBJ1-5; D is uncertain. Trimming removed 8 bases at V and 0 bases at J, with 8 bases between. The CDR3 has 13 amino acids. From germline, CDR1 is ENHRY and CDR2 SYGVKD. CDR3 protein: CAIDQDSNQPQHF. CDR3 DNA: TGTGCCATCGACCAGGATAGCAATCAGCCCCAGCATTTT.

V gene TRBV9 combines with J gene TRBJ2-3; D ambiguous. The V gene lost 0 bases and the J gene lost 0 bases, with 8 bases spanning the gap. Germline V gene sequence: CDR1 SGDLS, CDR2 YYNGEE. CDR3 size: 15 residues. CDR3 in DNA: TGTGCCAGCAGCGTAGGGAGCCTCAGCACAGATACGCAGTATTTT. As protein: CASSVGSLSTDTQYF.